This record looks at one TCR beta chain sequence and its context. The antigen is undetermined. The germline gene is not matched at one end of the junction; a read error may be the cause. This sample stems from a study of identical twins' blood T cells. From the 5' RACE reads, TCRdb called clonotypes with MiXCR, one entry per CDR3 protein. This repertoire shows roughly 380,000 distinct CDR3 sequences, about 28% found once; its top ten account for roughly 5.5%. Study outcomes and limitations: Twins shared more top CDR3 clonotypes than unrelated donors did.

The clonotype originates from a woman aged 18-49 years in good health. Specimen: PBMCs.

The CDR3 is CASSRDGRSTATQYF. In nucleotides, the CDR3 is TGTGCCAGCAGTAGGGACGGACGGAGCACAGCTACGCAGTATTTT. This rearrangement joins TRBV12-3 or TRBV12-4 to TRBJ2-3; D may match TRBD1 or TRBD2 (5 bases each). This CDR3 comprises 15 residues.